Shown below are 4 T cell receptor beta chains from a single sample sequenced in a study of blood T cell repertoires in COVID-19. The protocol was immunoSEQ multiplex PCR, while the TCRdb copy is restricted to in-frame clones and leaves out a portion. The sample shows about 240,000 clones, 70% to 90% of them seen only once. The sample comprised peripheral blood. These receptors came from a woman aged 65 to 85 with active or convalescent COVID-19.

J is TRBJ1-2 and V is TRBV5-4; D is unclear. With 5 bases removed from V and 0 bases from J, the gap between germline ends came to 11 bases. Germline V gene data show CDR1 as SGHNT and CDR2 as YYREEE (reference sequence). The CDR3 length is 14 residues. The DNA of the CDR3 is TGTGCCAGCAGTCCCCGGGGTACTAACTATGGCTACACCTTC. Protein: CASSPRGTNYGYTF. Full variable domain (remainder filled in from reference TRBV5-4 and TRBJ1-2): ETGVTQSPTHLIKTRGQQVTLRCSSQSGHNTVSWYQQALGQGPQFIFQYYREEENGRGNFPPRFSGLQFPNYSSELNVNALELDDSALYLCASSPRGTNYGYTFGSGTRLTVV.

This clone was seen once. This chain joins TRBV5-1 and TRBJ2-3, with 12 bases aligning to TRBD2. The germline V gene encodes CDR1 SGHRS and CDR2 YFSETQ. The CDR3 consists of 18 residues. V shed 2 bases, J shed 2 bases, and the junction held 9 bases outside the gene matches. The CDR3 region has the DNA TGCGCCAGCAGCTTCCCCAGTTCTAGCGGGGGGGACACAGATACGCAGTATTTT. It is translated as CASSFPSSSGGDTDTQYF.

The chain carries TRBV7-2 and TRBJ1-3; 9 bases match TRBD1. The CDR3 has 17 residues. Trimming removed 0 bases from V and 2 bases from J; junction bases left unmatched: 5. From germline, CDR1 is SGHTA and CDR2 FQGNSA. The CDR3 DNA sequence: TGTGCCAGCAGCTTAGCGCCGGACAGGGGAACTGGAAACACCATATATTTT. This sequence encodes CASSLAPDRGTGNTIYF.

A single count supports this clone. CDR3: CASSYDGLYGYTF. The CDR3 DNA sequence: TGTGCCAGCAGTTACGACGGACTCTATGGCTACACCTTC. This chain connects TRBV6-5 to TRBJ1-2; D is ambiguous. The ends were cut back, 2 bases at V and 4 bases at J, with 8 bases in the middle. CDR1 is MNHEY, CDR2 SVGAGI, per germline. CDR3 size: 13 residues.